This is a list of T cell receptor beta chains from one sample in a study of blood T cell repertoires in COVID-19. Profiled with immunoSEQ multiplex PCR; TCRdb holds only in-frame clones, not every one. Of roughly 160,000 clones in the sample, under 95% were seen once. The sample comprised peripheral blood. All receptors come from a man between 18 and 35 years old with COVID-19, enrolled during active disease. Both conserved end residues are part of each CDR3. The D gene is left open where the match is weak. The size of a clone is reported for some rows only, either as once, few or many, or as a class for expanded clones.

CDR3aa: CASSLTWTVPLGYTF
CDR3nt: TGCGCCAGCAGCTTGACCTGGACAGTACCATTAGGGTACACCTTC
abundance: .
v_gene: TRBV5-1
d_gene: .
j_gene: TRBJ1-2

CDR3aa: CASSQSSQGPGPQHF
CDR3nt: TGCGCCAGCAGCCAATCCTCACAGGGTCCGGGGCCCCAGCATTTT
abundance: .
v_gene: TRBV4-3
d_gene: .
j_gene: TRBJ1-5

CDR3aa: CASSNVQRGAGETGELFF
CDR3nt: TGTGCCAGCAGCAACGTACAAAGAGGAGCAGGGGAAACCGGGGAGCTGTTTTTT
abundance: .
v_gene: TRBV21-1
d_gene: .
j_gene: TRBJ2-2

CDR3aa: CASSEASGGGLYEQYF
CDR3nt: TGTGCCAGCAGTGAAGCTTCGGGAGGGGGGCTCTACGAGCAGTACTTC
abundance: .
v_gene: TRBV2
d_gene: TRBD2
j_gene: TRBJ2-7

CDR3aa: CASSLAASLPYEQYF
CDR3nt: TGTGCCAGCAGCTTAGCCGCCTCACTACCCTACGAGCAGTACTTC
abundance: .
v_gene: TRBV7-2
d_gene: .
j_gene: TRBJ2-7

CDR3aa: CASSRGQGTYEQYF
CDR3nt: TGTGCCAGCAGCCGCGGGCAGGGGACCTACGAGCAGTACTTC
abundance: .
v_gene: TRBV9
d_gene: .
j_gene: TRBJ2-7

CDR3aa: CASSLATGGGGYTF
CDR3nt: TGTGCCAGCAGCTTAGCGACAGGGGGCGGAGGCTACACCTTC
abundance: .
v_gene: TRBV7-9
d_gene: TRBD1
j_gene: TRBJ1-2

CDR3aa: CASSLRGPRLAGVHYEQYF
CDR3nt: TGTGCCAGCAGTCTCAGAGGACCCCGACTAGCGGGGGTACACTACGAGCAGTACTTC
abundance: .
v_gene: TRBV27
d_gene: TRBD2
j_gene: TRBJ2-7

CDR3aa: CASARGDRGTGELFF
CDR3nt: TGTGCCAGCGCACGGGGGGACAGGGGGACCGGGGAGCTGTTTTTT
abundance: .
v_gene: TRBV6-5
d_gene: TRBD1
j_gene: TRBJ2-2

CDR3aa: CASSLTSLYEQYF
CDR3nt: TGTGCCAGCAGCTTGACTAGCTTGTACGAGCAGTACTTC
abundance: .
v_gene: TRBV5-6
d_gene: .
j_gene: TRBJ2-7

CDR3aa: CASNLEGDTEAFF
CDR3nt: TGTGCCAGTAATCTCGAGGGGGACACTGAAGCTTTCTTT
abundance: .
v_gene: TRBV19
d_gene: .
j_gene: TRBJ1-1

CDR3aa: CASISGTSGRGTQYF
CDR3nt: TGTGCCAGCATTTCCGGGACTAGCGGGAGAGGTACGCAGTATTTT
abundance: .
v_gene: TRBV5-4
d_gene: TRBD2
j_gene: TRBJ2-3

CDR3aa: CASSRDTPDTQYF
CDR3nt: TGTGCCAGCAGCAGAGACACTCCAGATACGCAGTATTTT
abundance: .
v_gene: TRBV9
d_gene: .
j_gene: TRBJ2-3

CDR3aa: CASSYRDRANTIYF
CDR3nt: TGTGCCAGCAGCTACCGGGACAGGGCTAACACCATATATTTT
abundance: few
v_gene: TRBV11-2
d_gene: TRBD1
j_gene: TRBJ1-3

CDR3aa: CASSEALATWANVLTF
CDR3nt: TGTGCCAGCAGTGAAGCGCTGGCAACGTGGGCCAACGTCCTGACTTTC
abundance: .
v_gene: TRBV6-1
d_gene: .
j_gene: TRBJ2-6

CDR3aa: CASTTRVQWDTEAFF
CDR3nt: TGTGCCAGCACCACACGGGTTCAATGGGACACTGAAGCTTTCTTT
abundance: .
v_gene: TRBV28
d_gene: .
j_gene: TRBJ1-1

CDR3aa: CASSLSMDRVVATGANVLTF
CDR3nt: TGTGCCAGCAGTTTATCGATGGACAGGGTAGTTGCGACTGGGGCCAACGTCCTGACTTTC
abundance: .
v_gene: TRBV27
d_gene: TRBD1
j_gene: TRBJ2-6

CDR3aa: CASSLGVGGEQETQYF
CDR3nt: TGTGCCAGCAGCTTAGGGGTCGGGGGAGAACAAGAGACCCAGTACTTC
abundance: once
v_gene: TRBV11-3
d_gene: .
j_gene: TRBJ2-5

CDR3aa: CASSYKLAGGRGEQFF
CDR3nt: TGTGCCAGCAGTTACAAGCTAGCGGGGGGAAGGGGGGAGCAGTTCTTC
abundance: .
v_gene: TRBV6-5
d_gene: TRBD2
j_gene: TRBJ2-1

CDR3aa: CASRETGLVKNIQYF
CDR3nt: TGTGCCAGCAGGGAGACAGGGCTCGTCAAAAACATTCAGTACTTC
abundance: .
v_gene: TRBV2
d_gene: TRBD1
j_gene: TRBJ2-4

CDR3aa: CASSQSRQGNTEAFF
CDR3nt: TGTGCCAGCAGCCAGTCCCGACAGGGGAACACTGAAGCTTTCTTT
abundance: .
v_gene: TRBV3-1/TRBV3-2
d_gene: TRBD1
j_gene: TRBJ1-1

CDR3aa: CASSLDSSETQYF
CDR3nt: TGTGCCAGCAGCTTAGACAGTTCAGAGACCCAGTACTTC
abundance: .
v_gene: TRBV7-2
d_gene: .
j_gene: TRBJ2-5

CDR3aa: CASRGAGTSASTGELFF
CDR3nt: TGTGCCAGCAGGGGGGCCGGGACTAGCGCTTCAACCGGGGAGCTGTTTTTT
abundance: few
v_gene: TRBV28
d_gene: TRBD2
j_gene: TRBJ2-2

CDR3aa: CATRRDSETNRGEKLLF
CDR3nt: TGTGCCACCCGCCGGGACAGCGAAACTAACCGGGGTGAAAAACTGCTTTTT
abundance: .
v_gene: TRBV19
d_gene: TRBD1
j_gene: TRBJ1-4

CDR3aa: CATSMGASPLHF
CDR3nt: TGTGCCACCAGCATGGGGGCTTCACCCCTCCACTTT
abundance: .
v_gene: TRBV15
d_gene: .
j_gene: TRBJ1-6

CDR3aa: CASSLGLAGGPYEQYF
CDR3nt: TGTGCCAGCAGCTTAGGGCTAGCGGGAGGCCCCTACGAGCAGTACTTC
abundance: .
v_gene: TRBV7-9
d_gene: TRBD2
j_gene: TRBJ2-7

CDR3aa: CASSRTSGKHEQYF
CDR3nt: TGTGCCAGCAGCCGGACTAGCGGGAAGCACGAGCAGTACTTC
abundance: .
v_gene: TRBV7-2
d_gene: TRBD2
j_gene: TRBJ2-7

CDR3aa: CASSVVVEHNEQFF
CDR3nt: TGTGCCAGCAGCGTAGTAGTAGAGCACAATGAGCAGTTCTTC
abundance: .
v_gene: TRBV9
d_gene: .
j_gene: TRBJ2-1

CDR3aa: CASSPGQALRFF
CDR3nt: TGTGCCAGCAGCCCAGGACAGGCTCTACGGTTCTTC
abundance: .
v_gene: TRBV7-8
d_gene: TRBD1
j_gene: TRBJ2-1

CDR3aa: CASSWATGVSNEKLFF
CDR3nt: TGTGCCAGTAGTTGGGCGACAGGCGTTTCTAATGAAAAACTGTTTTTT
abundance: .
v_gene: TRBV19
d_gene: .
j_gene: TRBJ1-4

CDR3aa: CASSDGRWGRAYEQYF
CDR3nt: TGTGCCAGCAGTGACGGGAGGTGGGGTAGGGCCTACGAGCAGTACTTC
abundance: .
v_gene: TRBV6-1
d_gene: TRBD2
j_gene: TRBJ2-7

CDR3aa: CASSYSSRGWTEAFF
CDR3nt: TGTGCCAGCAGTTACTCGAGCAGGGGATGGACTGAAGCTTTCTTT
abundance: .
v_gene: TRBV6-2/TRBV6-3
d_gene: .
j_gene: TRBJ1-1

CDR3aa: CASSLIMGATFF
CDR3nt: TGTGCCAGCAGTTTAATTATGGGCGCGACTTTCTTT
abundance: .
v_gene: TRBV27
d_gene: .
j_gene: TRBJ1-1

CDR3aa: CASSGPEPQHF
CDR3nt: TGTGCCAGCAGTGGTCCGGAGCCCCAGCATTTT
abundance: .
v_gene: TRBV2
d_gene: .
j_gene: TRBJ1-5

CDR3aa: CASTNRGGSQGEQYF
CDR3nt: TGTGCCAGCACCAACAGGGGGGGCTCCCAGGGCGAGCAGTACTTC
abundance: once
v_gene: TRBV27
d_gene: .
j_gene: TRBJ2-7

CDR3aa: CASSLGRTSDSYEQYF
CDR3nt: TGTGCCAGCAGCTTAGGCCGGACTAGCGACTCCTACGAGCAGTACTTC
abundance: .
v_gene: TRBV13
d_gene: TRBD2
j_gene: TRBJ2-7

CDR3aa: CASSATTGPNTEAFF
CDR3nt: TGTGCCAGCAGCGCGACGACAGGGCCGAACACTGAAGCTTTCTTT
abundance: .
v_gene: TRBV9
d_gene: TRBD1
j_gene: TRBJ1-1